This TCR beta chain emerged from a study of blood T cell repertoires in COVID-19. Study-level information: PBMCs, B-cell-depleted T cells, or T cells were the source of the cDNA or gDNA that made up the material.

The Seattle patients joined while their infection was active and were tracked longitudinally afterward. In the study's own analysis: Reference gene primer amplification gave nucleated cell count estimates. Assay: immunoSEQ multiplex PCR; the TCRdb copy retains only in-frame clones and omits some. V, J and clone size reflect that table, while D and trimming were determined from the DNA. The top ten clones hold 0.87% of a sample with around 270,000 clones, around 85% of them seen once. The CDR3 spans 18 residues. After removal of 2 bases from V and 2 bases from J, the junction contained 12 bases not matched to a gene. The germline gives CDR1 MNHEY, CDR2 SMNVEV (reference sequence).

This chain uses TRBV27 with TRBJ1-3, with 7 bases aligning to TRBD1. Input material: peripheral blood. The TCR sequence derives from a human donor with COVID-19, enrolled during active disease. The donor label of this sample is uncertain. The CDR3 loop reads CASSLRLPTGVPGNTIYF. Here the CDR3 DNA reads TGTGCCAGCAGTTTAAGGCTGCCTACAGGGGTCCCTGGAAACACCATATATTTT.